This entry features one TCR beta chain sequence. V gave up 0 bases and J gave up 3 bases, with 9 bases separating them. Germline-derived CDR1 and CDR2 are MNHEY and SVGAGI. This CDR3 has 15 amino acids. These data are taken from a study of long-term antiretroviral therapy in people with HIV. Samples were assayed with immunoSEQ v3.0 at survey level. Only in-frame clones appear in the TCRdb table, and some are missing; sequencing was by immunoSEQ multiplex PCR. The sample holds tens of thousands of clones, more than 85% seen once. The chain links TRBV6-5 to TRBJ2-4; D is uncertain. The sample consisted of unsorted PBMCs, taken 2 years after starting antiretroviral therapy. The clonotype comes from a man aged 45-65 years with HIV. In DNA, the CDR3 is TGTGCCAGCAGTTACTCGAGAGAAGTCAAAAACATTCAGTACTTC. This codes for CASSYSREVKNIQYF.